Listed below are T cell receptor beta chains from one sample, sequenced in a study of blood T cell repertoires in COVID-19. Profiled with immunoSEQ multiplex PCR; TCRdb holds only in-frame clones, not every one. The sample records roughly 160,000 clones, about four fifths being singletons. Sequencing was performed on PBMCs or T cells enriched from blood (not recorded which). These receptors came from a man aged 50 to 59 who had recovered from COVID-19. The CDR3 runs from the conserved cysteine through the conserved F or W. The D gene is left open where the match is weak. Some rows have no size entry. The others give once, few or many, or a class for an expanded clone.

abundance | j_gene | len | d_gene | v_gene | CDR3aa | CDR3nt
- | TRBJ2-1 | 14 | TRBD2 | TRBV19 | CASSIRLAGGPEFF | TGTGCCAGTAGTATTCGATTAGCGGGGGGGCCGGAGTTCTTC
few | TRBJ2-1 | 14 | TRBD1 | TRBV5-1 | CASSQGQGYNEQFF | TGCGCCAGCAGCCAGGGACAGGGGTACAATGAGCAGTTCTTC
few | TRBJ2-2 | 16 | TRBD2 | TRBV19 | CASRTPGGAGTGELFF | TGTGCCAGTAGGACCCCGGGGGGGGCCGGCACCGGGGAGCTGTTTTTT
- | TRBJ1-1 | 13 | - | TRBV12-3/TRBV12-4 | CASSLAQRAEAFF | TGTGCCAGCAGTTTAGCCCAGAGGGCTGAAGCTTTCTTT
- | TRBJ2-2 | 17 | - | TRBV4-2 | CASSQDGGGRNTGELFF | TGTGCCAGCAGCCAAGATGGGGGCGGGAGGAACACCGGGGAGCTGTTTTTT
- | TRBJ2-7 | 15 | TRBD1 | TRBV4-3 | CASSQVGGQGYEQYF | TGCGCCAGCAGCCAAGTTGGGGGACAGGGCTACGAGCAGTACTTC
few | TRBJ1-5 | 14 | - | TRBV4-2 | CASSRDYSNQPQHF | TGTGCCAGCAGCCGCGACTATAGCAATCAGCCCCAGCATTTT
- | TRBJ1-5 | 15 | TRBD1 | TRBV6-1 | CASSELTGVNQPQHF | TGTGCCAGCAGTGAATTGACAGGGGTCAATCAGCCCCAGCATTTT
- | TRBJ1-5 | 14 | - | TRBV6-5 | CASSWASGRQPQHF | TGTGCCAGCAGCTGGGCCTCAGGAAGACAGCCCCAGCATTTT
medium-sized | TRBJ2-1 | 16 | TRBD2 | TRBV7-9 | CASSQQTSGGYNEQFF | TGTGCCAGCAGCCAGCAGACTAGCGGGGGGTACAATGAGCAGTTCTTC
- | TRBJ1-5 | 15 | - | TRBV18 | CASSPGQYSNQPQHF | TGTGCCAGCTCACCGGGGCAGTATAGCAATCAGCCCCAGCATTTT
- | TRBJ2-3 | 15 | TRBD2 | TRBV5-4 | CASSLGLAGTDTQYF | TGTGCCAGCAGCTTGGGACTAGCGGGCACAGATACGCAGTATTTT
- | TRBJ2-7 | 16 | TRBD2 | TRBV3-1/TRBV3-2 | CASSPRLAGAIDEQYF | TGTGCCAGCAGCCCCCGACTAGCGGGGGCCATAGACGAGCAGTACTTC
once | TRBJ1-1 | 12 | - | TRBV30 | CAWWNRDTEAFF | TGTGCCTGGTGGAACCGGGACACTGAAGCTTTCTTT